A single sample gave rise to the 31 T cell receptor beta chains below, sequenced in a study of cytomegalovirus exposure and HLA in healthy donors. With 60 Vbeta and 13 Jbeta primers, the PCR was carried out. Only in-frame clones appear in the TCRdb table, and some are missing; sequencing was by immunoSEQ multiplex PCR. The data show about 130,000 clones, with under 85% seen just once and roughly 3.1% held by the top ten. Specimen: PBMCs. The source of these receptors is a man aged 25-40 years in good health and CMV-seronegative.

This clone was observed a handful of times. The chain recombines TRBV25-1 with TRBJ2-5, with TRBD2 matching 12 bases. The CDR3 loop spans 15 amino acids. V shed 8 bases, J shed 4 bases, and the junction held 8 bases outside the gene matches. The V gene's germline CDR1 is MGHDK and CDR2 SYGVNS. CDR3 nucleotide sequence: TGTGCCAGCGGGTCTAGCGGGGGGGCCCCAGAGACCCAGTACTTC. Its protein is CASGSSGGAPETQYF.

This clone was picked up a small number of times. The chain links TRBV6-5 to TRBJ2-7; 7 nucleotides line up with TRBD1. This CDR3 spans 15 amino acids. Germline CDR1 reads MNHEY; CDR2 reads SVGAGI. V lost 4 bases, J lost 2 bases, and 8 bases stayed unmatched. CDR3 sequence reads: CASSFDNQGAYEQYF. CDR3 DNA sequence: TGTGCCAGCAGTTTCGACAACCAGGGGGCCTACGAGCAGTACTTC.

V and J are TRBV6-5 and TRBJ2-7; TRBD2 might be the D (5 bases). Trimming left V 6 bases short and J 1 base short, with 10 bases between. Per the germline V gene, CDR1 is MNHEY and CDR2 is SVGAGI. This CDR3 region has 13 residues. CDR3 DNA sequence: TGTGCCAGCAGAACCCCGGGGTCCTACGAGCAGTACTTC. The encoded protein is CASRTPGSYEQYF.

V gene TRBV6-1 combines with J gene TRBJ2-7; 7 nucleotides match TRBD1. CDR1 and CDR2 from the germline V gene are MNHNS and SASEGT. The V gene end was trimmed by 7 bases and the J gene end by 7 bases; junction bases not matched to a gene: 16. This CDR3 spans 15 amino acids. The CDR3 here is CASITRQGSPQEQYF. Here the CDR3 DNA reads TGTGCCAGCATTACACGACAGGGAAGCCCCCAGGAGCAGTACTTC.

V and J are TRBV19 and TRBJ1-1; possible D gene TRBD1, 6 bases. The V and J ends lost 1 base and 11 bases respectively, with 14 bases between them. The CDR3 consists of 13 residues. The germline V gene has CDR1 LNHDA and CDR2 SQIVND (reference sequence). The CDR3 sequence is CASSIGGGRDAFF. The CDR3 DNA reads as TGTGCCAGTAGTATAGGAGGGGGTAGGGATGCTTTCTTT.

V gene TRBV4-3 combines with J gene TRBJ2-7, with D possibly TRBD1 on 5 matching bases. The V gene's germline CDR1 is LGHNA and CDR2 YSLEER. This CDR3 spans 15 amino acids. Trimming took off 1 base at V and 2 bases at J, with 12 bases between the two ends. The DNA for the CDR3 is TGCGCCAGCAGCCAAGGATTGCCAGGGCCCTACGAGCAGTACTTC. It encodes CASSQGLPGPYEQYF.

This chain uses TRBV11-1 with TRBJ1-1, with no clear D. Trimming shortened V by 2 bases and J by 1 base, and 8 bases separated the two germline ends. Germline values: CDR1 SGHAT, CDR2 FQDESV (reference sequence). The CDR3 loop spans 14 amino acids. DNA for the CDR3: TGTGCCAGCAGCTTAAGGGAGGGGAACACTGAAGCTTTCTTT. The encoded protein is CASSLREGNTEAFF.

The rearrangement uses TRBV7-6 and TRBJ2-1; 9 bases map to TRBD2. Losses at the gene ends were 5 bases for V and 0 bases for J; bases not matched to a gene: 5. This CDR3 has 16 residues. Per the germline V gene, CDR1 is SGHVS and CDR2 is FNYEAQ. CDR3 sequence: CASSVSSGTSYNEQFF. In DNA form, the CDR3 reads TGTGCCAGCAGCGTCTCTAGCGGGACCTCCTACAATGAGCAGTTCTTC.

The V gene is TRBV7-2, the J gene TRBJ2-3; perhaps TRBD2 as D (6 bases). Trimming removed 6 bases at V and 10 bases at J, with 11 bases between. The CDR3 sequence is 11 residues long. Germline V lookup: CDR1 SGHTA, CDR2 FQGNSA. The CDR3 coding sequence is TGTGCCAGCAGGGAGGGGTTGGCGCAGTATTTT. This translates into CASREGLAQYF.

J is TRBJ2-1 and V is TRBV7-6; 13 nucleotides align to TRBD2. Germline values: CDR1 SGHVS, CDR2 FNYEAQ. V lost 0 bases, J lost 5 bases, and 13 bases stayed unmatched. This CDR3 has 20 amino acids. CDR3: CASSLAQEGSTSGRNNEQFF. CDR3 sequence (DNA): TGTGCCAGCAGCTTAGCCCAGGAGGGTTCGACTAGCGGGAGGAACAATGAGCAGTTCTTC.

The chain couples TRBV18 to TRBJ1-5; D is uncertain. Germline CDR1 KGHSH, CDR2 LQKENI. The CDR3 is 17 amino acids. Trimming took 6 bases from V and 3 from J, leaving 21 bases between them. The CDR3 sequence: CASSQPDLGQYNQPQHF. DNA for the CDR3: TGTGCCAGCTCGCAACCAGATCTTGGGCAGTACAATCAGCCCCAGCATTTT.

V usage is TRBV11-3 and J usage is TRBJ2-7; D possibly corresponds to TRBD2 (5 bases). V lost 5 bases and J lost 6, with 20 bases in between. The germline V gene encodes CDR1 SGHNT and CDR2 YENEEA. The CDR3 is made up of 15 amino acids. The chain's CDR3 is CASSTAPGEGVEQYF. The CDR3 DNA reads TGTGCCAGCAGCACTGCCCCCGGGGAAGGAGTCGAGCAGTACTTC.

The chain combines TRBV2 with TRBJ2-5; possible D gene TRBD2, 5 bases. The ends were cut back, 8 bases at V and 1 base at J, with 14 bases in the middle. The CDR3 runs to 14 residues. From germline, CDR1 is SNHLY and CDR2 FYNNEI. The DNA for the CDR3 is TGTGCCAGCTTTCTAGGGCGGGCCCAAGAGACCCAGTACTTC. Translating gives CASFLGRAQETQYF.

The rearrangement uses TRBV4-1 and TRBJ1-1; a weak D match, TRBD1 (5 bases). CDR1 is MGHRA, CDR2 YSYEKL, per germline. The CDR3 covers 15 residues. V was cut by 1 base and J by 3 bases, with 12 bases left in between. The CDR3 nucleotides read TGCGCCAGCAGCCAAGCCCAGGGTGGGGACACTGAAGCTTTCTTT. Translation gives CASSQAQGGDTEAFF.

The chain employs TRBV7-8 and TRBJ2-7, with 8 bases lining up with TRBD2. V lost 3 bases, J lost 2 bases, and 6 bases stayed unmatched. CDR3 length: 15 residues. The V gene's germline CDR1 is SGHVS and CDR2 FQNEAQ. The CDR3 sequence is CASSFGVSGAYEQYF. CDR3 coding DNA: TGTGCCAGCAGCTTCGGTGTTAGCGGGGCCTACGAGCAGTACTTC.

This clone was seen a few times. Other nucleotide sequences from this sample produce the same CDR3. In DNA form, the CDR3 reads TGCAGCGTTGACTCAGGGGGCCTGAACACTGAAGCTTTCTTT. Residues: CSVDSGGLNTEAFF. This rearrangement joins TRBV29-1 to TRBJ1-1; 8 nucleotides line up with TRBD1. Germline trimming cut 3 bases from V and 0 bases from J; bases unmatched to any gene: 3. The CDR3 length is 14 residues. CDR1 SQVTM and CDR2 ANQGSEA come from the germline V gene.

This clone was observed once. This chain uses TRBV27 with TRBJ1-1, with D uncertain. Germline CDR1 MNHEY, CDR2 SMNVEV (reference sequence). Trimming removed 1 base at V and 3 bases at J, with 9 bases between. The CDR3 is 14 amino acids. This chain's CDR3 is CASSLLGGHTEAFF. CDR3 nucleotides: TGTGCCAGCAGTTTATTGGGAGGGCACACTGAAGCTTTCTTT.

CDR3 coding DNA: TGTGCCAGCAGCCCGTCAGGGGTTGCTGGGGTAGAACTGTTTTTT. The encoded protein is CASSPSGVAGVELFF. The chain couples TRBV2 to TRBJ1-4; the D gene is possibly TRBD1 (6 bases). V lost 6 bases to trimming and J lost 12 bases, with 23 bases between them. This CDR3 region has 15 residues. The germline V gene encodes CDR1 SNHLY and CDR2 FYNNEI.

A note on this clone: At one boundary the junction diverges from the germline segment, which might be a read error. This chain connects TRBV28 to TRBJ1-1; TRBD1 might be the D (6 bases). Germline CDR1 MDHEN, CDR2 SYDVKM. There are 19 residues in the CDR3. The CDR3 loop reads CASSPISYRDEEKNSEAFF. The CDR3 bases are TGTGCCAGCAGTCCCATTTCATACAGGGATGAGGAGAAGAACTCTGAAGCTTTCTTT.

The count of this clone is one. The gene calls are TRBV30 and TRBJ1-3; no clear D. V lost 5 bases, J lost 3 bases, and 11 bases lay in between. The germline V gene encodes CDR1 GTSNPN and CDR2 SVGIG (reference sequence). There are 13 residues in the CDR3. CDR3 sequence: CAWERSGGNTIYF. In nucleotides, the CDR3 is TGTGCCTGGGAAAGATCGGGTGGAAACACCATATATTTT.

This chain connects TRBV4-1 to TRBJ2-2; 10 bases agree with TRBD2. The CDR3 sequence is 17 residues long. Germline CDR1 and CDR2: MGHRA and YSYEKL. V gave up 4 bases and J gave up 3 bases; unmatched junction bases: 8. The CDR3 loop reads CASSRGLAGADTGELFF. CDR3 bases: TGCGCCAGCAGCCGCGGGCTAGCGGGAGCGGACACCGGGGAGCTGTTTTTT.

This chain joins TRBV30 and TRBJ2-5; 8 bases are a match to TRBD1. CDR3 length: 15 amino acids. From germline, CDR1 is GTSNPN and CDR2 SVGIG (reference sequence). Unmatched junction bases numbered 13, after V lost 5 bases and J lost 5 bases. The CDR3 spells CAWAEISGGAETQYF. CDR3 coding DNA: TGTGCCTGGGCTGAAATCTCAGGGGGCGCGGAGACCCAGTACTTC.

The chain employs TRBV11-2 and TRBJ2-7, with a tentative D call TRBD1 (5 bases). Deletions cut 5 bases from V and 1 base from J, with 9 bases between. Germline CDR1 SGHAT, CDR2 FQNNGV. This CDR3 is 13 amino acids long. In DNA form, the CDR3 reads TGTGCCAGCAGCCTTAGACAGTCCTACGAGCAGTACTTC. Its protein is CASSLRQSYEQYF.

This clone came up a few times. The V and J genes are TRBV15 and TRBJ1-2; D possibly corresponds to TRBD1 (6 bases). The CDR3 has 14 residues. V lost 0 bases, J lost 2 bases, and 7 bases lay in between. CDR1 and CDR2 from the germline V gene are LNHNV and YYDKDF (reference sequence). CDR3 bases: TGTGCCACCAGCAGAGAAGGGGGAAACTATGGCTACACCTTC. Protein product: CATSREGGNYGYTF.

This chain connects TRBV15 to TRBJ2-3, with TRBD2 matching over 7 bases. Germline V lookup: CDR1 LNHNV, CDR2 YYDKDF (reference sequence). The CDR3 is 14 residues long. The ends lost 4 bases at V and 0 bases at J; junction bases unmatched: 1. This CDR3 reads CATSNSGSTDTQYF. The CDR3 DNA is TGTGCCACCAGCAATAGCGGGAGCACAGATACGCAGTATTTT.

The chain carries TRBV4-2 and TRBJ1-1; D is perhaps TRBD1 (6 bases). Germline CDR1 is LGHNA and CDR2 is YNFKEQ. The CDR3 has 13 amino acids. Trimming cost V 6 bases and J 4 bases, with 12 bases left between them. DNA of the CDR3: TGTGCCAGCAGACCTCGAGGGGGCACTGAAGCTTTCTTT. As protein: CASRPRGGTEAFF.

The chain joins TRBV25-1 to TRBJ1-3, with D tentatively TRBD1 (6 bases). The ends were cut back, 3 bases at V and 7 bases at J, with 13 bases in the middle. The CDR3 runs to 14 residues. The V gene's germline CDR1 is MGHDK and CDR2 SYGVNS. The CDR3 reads CASSDNRVWNTIYF. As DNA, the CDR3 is TGTGCCAGCAGTGATAACAGGGTTTGGAACACCATATATTTT.

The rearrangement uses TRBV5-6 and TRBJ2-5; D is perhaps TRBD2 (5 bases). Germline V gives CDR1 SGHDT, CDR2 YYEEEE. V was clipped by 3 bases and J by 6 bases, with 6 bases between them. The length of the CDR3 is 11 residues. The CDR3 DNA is TGTGCCAGCAGCTCCGGGAAGACCCAGTACTTC. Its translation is CASSSGKTQYF.

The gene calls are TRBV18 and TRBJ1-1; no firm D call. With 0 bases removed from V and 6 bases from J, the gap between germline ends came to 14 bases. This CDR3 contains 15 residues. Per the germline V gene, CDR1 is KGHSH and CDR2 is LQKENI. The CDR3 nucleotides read TGTGCCAGCTCACCACCGTACGGTAGTAGCGCTGAAGCTTTCTTT. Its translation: CASSPPYGSSAEAFF. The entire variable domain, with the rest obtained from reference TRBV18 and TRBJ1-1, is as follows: NAGVMQNPRHLVRRRGQEARLRCSPMKGHSHVYWYRQLPEEGLKFMVYLQKENIIDESGMPKERFSAEFPKEGPSILRIQQVVRGDSAAYFCASSPPYGSSAEAFFGQGTRLTVV.

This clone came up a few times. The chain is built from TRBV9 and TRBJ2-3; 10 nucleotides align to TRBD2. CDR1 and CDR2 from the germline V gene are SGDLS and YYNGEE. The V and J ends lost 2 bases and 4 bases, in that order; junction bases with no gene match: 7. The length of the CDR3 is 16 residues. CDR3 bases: TGTGCCAGCAGCGTTGATTCTAGCGGGAGTGCAGATACGCAGTATTTT. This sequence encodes CASSVDSSGSADTQYF.

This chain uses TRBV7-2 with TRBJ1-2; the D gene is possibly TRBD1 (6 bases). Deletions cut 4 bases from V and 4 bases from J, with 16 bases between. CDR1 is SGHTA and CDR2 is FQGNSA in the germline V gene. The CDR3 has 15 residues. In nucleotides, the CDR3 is TGTGCCAGCAGCTCCCGACAGGATCGTCCCTATGGCTACACCTTC. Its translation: CASSSRQDRPYGYTF.